This TCR beta chain comes out of a study of response to subunit inactivated influenza vaccine listed by TCRdb under 2018. As for the study more broadly: To follow how T cells responded to a trivalent subunit inactivated influenza vaccine, the researchers relied on deep quantitative profiling of the T cell receptor repertoire.

In its sample, this clonotype was seen a few times. Its antigen is currently not known. No base quality values were provided; no much bigger clone lies one nucleotide off. Library prep was done by RT-PCR. Sequencing took place on an Illumina HiSeq 2500. TCRdb's own reprocessing of the public reads used fastp at Q25 and MiXCR and kept productive beta chains. For every CDR3 protein sequence, its rows merge into one entry that carries the most common genes and DNA. Here the sample has 550,000 to 650,000 distinct CDR3 sequences; about 11% occur a single time. The ten largest clones represent roughly 10% of the sample. The germline V gene encodes CDR1 MDHEN and CDR2 SYDVKM. Clipping removes 5 bases from V and 7 bases from J, with 21 as the unmatched junction base count. Including cysteine and phenylalanine, the CDR3 has 19 amino acids. Only the CDR3 part of the read is kept: 57 bases, read in frame from the first base.

What the study reported, not specific to this receptor: It was suggested by the authors that each seasonal influenza vaccination may recruit only a limited number of new T cells.

The chain was built from TRBV28 and TRBJ2-2, with 8 bases in between that match TRBD2. The TCR was taken from a man aged 45 to 65 who received an inactivated influenza vaccine. Donor details come from another sample of the same person, matched by shared clones. The sample in question was PBMCs from blood, obtained on the day of vaccination. The DNA reads as follows: TGTGCCAGCAGTCCACCCCATTCGGGGGGGGGCCGATTAGGCGGGGAGCTGTTTTTT. This sequence encodes CASSPPHSGGGRLGGELFF.